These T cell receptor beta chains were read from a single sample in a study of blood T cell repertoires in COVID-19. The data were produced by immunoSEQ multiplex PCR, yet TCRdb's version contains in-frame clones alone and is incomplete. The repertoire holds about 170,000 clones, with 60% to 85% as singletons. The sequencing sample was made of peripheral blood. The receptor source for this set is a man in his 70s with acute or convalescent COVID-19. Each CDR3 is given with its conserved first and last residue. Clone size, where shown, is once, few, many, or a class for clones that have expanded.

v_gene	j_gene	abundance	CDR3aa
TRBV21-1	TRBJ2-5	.	CASSQDTQETQYF
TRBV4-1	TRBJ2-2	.	CASSQDGTGFGELFF
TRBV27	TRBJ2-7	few	CASSLSGTFDEQYF
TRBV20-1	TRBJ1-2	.	CSASTQGANYGYTF
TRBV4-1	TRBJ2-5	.	CASSPGLSGIEETQYF
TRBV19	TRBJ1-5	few	CAGDSPNQPQHF
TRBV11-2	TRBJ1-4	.	CASSSGDRPNEKLFF
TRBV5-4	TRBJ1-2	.	CASSLGGQGSYGYTF
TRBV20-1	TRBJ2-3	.	CSASSLAGGGDTQYF
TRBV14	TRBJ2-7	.	CASSQDSHEQYF
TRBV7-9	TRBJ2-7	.	CASSLVGTGAYEQYF
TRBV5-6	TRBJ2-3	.	CASSLGVRGSTDTQYF
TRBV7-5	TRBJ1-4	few	CVRSRTDRGNGEKLFF
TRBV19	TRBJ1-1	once	CASSRDSAREAFF
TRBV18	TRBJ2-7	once	CASSSIDEQYF
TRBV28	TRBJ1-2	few	CASSLSGTGGGYTF
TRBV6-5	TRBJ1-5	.	CASRPRRVPQPQHF
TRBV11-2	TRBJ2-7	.	CASSLGTYEQYF
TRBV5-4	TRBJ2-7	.	CASRATGAYEQYF
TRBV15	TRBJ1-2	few	CATSRAGGQGGYGYTF
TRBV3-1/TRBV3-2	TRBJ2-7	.	CASSQATAYEQYF